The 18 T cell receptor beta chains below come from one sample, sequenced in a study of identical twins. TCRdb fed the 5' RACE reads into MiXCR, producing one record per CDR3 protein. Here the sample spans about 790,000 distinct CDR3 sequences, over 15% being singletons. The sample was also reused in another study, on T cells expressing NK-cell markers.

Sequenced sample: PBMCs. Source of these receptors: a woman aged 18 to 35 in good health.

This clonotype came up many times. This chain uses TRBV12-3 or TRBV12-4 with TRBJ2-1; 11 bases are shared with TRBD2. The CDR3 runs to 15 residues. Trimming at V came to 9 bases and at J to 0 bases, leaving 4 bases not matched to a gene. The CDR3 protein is CASTSGRLSYNEQFF. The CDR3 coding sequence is TGTGCCAGTACTAGCGGGAGACTCTCCTACAATGAGCAGTTCTTC.

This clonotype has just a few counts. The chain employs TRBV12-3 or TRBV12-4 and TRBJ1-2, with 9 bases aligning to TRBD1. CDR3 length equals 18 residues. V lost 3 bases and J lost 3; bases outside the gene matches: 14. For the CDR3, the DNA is TGTGCCAGCAGTTTGTCCGACGGGACAGGGAAGGTGGACTATGGCTACACCTTC. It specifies CASSLSDGTGKVDYGYTF.

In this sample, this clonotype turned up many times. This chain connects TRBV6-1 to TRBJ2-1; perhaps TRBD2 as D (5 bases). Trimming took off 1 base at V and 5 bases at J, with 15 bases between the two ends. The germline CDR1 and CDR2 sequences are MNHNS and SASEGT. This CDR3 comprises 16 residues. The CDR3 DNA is TGTGCCAGCAGTGAAGGACTATCCCCACGAAACAATGAGCAGTTCTTC. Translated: CASSEGLSPRNNEQFF.

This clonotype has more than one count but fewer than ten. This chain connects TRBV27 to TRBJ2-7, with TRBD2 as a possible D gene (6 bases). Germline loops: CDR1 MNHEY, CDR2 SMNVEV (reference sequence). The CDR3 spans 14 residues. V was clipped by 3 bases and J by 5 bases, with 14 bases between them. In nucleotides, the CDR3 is TGTGCCAGCAGTTTGGGGACTCAGGGTCACGAGCAGTACTTC. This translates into CASSLGTQGHEQYF.

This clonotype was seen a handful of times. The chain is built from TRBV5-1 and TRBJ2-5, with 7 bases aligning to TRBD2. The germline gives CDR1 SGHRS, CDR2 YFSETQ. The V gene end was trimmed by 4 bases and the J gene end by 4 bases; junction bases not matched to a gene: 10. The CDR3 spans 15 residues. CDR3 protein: CASSEGPAGRETQYF. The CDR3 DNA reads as TGCGCCAGCAGCGAGGGCCCAGCGGGAAGAGAGACCCAGTACTTC.

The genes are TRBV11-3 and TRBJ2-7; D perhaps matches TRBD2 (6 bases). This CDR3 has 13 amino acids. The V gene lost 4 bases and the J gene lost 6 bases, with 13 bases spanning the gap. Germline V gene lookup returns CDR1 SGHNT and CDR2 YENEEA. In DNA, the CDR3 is TGTGCCAGCAGCTGGGACTTTACAGGCGAGCAGTACTTC. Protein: CASSWDFTGEQYF.

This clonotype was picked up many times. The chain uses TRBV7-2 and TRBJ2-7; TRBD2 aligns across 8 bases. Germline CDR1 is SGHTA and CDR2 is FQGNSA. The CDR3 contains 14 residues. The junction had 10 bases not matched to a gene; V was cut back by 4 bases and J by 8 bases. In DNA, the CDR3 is TGTGCCAGCAGCTACGGGACTAGGGGGTGGCAGCAGTACTTC. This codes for CASSYGTRGWQQYF.

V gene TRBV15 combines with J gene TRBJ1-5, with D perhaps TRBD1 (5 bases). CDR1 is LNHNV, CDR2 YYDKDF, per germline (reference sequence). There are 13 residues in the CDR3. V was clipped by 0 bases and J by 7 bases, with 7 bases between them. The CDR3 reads CATSREGGQPQHF. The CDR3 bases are TGTGCCACCAGCAGAGAGGGGGGGCAGCCCCAGCATTTT.

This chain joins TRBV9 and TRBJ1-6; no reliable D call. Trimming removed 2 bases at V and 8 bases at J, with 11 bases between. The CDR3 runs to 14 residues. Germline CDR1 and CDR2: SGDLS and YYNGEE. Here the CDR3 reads CASSVYGSDSPLHF. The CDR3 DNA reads TGTGCCAGCAGCGTCTACGGGAGTGATTCACCCCTCCACTTT.

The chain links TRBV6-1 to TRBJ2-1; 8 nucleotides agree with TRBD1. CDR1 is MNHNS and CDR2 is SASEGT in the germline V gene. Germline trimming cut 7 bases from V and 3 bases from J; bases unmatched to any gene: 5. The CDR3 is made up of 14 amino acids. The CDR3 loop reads CASKDRAFYNEQFF. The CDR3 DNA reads TGTGCCAGCAAGGACAGGGCTTTCTACAATGAGCAGTTCTTC.

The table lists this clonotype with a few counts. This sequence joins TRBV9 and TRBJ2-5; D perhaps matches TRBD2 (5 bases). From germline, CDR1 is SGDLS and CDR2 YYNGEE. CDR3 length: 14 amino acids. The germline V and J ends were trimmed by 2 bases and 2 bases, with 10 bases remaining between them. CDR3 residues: CASSVDRTQETQYF. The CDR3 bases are TGTGCCAGCAGCGTTGATAGGACTCAAGAGACCCAGTACTTC.

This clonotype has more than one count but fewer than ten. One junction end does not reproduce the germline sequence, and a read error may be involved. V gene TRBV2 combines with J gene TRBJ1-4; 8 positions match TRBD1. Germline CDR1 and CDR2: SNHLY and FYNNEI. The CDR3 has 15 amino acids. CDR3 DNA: TGTGCCAGCAATGAAGACAGGGGAACTAATGAAAAACTGTTTTTT. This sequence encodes CASNEDRGTNEKLFF.

CDR3: CASSTGQTTPQHF. The CDR3, as DNA: TGTGCCAGCAGTACAGGGCAGACGACGCCCCAGCATTTT. The V gene is TRBV6-2 or TRBV6-3, the J gene TRBJ1-5; tentative D call: TRBD1 (6 bases). Germline V gene sequence: CDR1 MNHEY, CDR2 SVGEGT. The CDR3 has 13 residues. Trimming took 5 bases from V and 9 from J, leaving 14 bases between them.

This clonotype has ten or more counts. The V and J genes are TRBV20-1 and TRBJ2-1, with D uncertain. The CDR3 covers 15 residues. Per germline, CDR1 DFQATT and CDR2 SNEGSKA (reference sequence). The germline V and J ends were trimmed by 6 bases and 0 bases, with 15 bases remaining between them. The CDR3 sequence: CSARTPASSYNEQFF. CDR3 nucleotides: TGCAGTGCCAGAACACCGGCGAGCTCCTACAATGAGCAGTTCTTC.

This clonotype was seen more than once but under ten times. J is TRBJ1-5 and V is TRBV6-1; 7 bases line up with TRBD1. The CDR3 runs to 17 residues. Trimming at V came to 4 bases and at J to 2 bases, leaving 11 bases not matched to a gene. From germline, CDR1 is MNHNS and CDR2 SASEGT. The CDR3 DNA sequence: TGTGCCAGCAGTGGAAACAGGGGCGCGGGAGGCAATCAGCCCCAGCATTTT. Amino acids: CASSGNRGAGGNQPQHF.

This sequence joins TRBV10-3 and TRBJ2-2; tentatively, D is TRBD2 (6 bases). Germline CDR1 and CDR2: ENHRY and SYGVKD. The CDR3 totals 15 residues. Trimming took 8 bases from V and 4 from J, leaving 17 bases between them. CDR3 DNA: TGTGCCATCGGAGCGGGCGAGCGGCGCACCGGGGAGCTGTTTTTT. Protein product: CAIGAGERRTGELFF.

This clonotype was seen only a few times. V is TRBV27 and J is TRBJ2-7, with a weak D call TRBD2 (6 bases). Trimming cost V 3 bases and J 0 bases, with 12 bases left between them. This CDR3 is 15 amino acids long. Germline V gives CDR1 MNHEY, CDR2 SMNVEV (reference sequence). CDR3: CASSLYGGNSYEQYF. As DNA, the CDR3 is TGTGCCAGCAGTTTGTATGGCGGGAACTCCTACGAGCAGTACTTC.

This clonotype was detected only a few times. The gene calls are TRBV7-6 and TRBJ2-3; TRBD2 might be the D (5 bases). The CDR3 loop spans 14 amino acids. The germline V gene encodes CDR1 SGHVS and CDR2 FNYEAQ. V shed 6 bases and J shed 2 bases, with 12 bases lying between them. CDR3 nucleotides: TGTGCCAGCAGTATCTCGCGGGTCACAGATACGCAGTATTTT. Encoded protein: CASSISRVTDTQYF.